This T cell receptor beta chain was identified in a study of cytomegalovirus exposure and HLA in healthy donors. Findings of the study overall: Later work showed greater clonal expansion in HLA-associated TCR beta chains than in equally common others. Among the CMV-associated chains, a few were confirmed in vitro as specific for CMV antigens.

V dropped 1 base and J dropped 5; count of bases not matched to a gene: 13. From germline, CDR1 is KGHSH and CDR2 LQKENI. The CDR3 consists of 17 residues. In the PCR, 60 Vbeta and 13 Jbeta primers were used. The method was immunoSEQ multiplex PCR; TCRdb's version includes in-frame clones alone and lacks a portion of them. This sample has about 90,000 clones; 62% occur once, and the top ten carry 5.5%. This clone occurred once. Its antigen is not known. Likely unrecorded immune exposures existed in these nominally healthy donors. The chain links TRBV18 to TRBJ1-1, with 7 bases lining up with TRBD1. This TCR derives from a woman aged 25 to 39 in good health and CMV-seropositive. The sample comprised PBMCs. The CDR3 loop is CASSPLKAGGIGTEAFF. CDR3 coding DNA: TGTGCCAGCTCACCACTCAAGGCAGGGGGGATTGGTACTGAAGCTTTCTTT. Full variable domain (remainder filled in from reference TRBV18 and TRBJ1-1): NAGVMQNPRHLVRRRGQEARLRCSPMKGHSHVYWYRQLPEEGLKFMVYLQKENIIDESGMPKERFSAEFPKEGPSILRIQQVVRGDSAAYFCASSPLKAGGIGTEAFFGQGTRLTVV.